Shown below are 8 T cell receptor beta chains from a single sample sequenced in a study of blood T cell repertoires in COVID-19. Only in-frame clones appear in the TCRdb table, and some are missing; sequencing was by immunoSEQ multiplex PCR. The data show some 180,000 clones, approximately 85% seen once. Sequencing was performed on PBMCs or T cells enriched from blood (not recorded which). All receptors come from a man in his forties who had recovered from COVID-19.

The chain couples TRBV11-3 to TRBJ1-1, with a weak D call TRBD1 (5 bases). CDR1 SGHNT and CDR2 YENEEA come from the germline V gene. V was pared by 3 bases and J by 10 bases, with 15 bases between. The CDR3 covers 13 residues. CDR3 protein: CASSFTGDLGAFF. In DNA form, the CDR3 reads TGTGCCAGCAGCTTCACGGGGGACCTTGGAGCTTTCTTT.

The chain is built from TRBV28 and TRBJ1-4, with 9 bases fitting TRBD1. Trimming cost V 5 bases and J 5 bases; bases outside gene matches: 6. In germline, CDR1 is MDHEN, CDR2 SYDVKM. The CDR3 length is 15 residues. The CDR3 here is CASSDAGTGNEKLFF. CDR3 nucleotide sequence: TGTGCCAGCAGTGATGCCGGGACAGGGAATGAAAAACTGTTTTTT.

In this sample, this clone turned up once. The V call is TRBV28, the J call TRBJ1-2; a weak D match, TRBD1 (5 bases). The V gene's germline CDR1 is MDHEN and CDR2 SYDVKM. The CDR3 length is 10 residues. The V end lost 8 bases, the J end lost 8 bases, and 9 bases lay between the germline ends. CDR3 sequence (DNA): TGTGCCAGCCGGCGGGGGGGCTACACCTTC. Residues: CASRRGGYTF.

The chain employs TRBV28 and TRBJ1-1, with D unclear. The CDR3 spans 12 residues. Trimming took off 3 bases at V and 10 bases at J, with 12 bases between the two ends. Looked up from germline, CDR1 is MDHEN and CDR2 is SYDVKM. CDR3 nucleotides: TGTGCCAGCAGTTTGCCGGCGGGAGGAGCTTTCTTT. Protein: CASSLPAGGAFF. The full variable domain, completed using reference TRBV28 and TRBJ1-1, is DVKVTQSSRYLVKRTGEKVFLECVQDMDHENMFWYRQDPGLGLRLIYFSYDVKMKEKGDIPEGYSVSREKKERFSLILESASTNQTSMYLCASSLPAGGAFFGQGTRLTVV.

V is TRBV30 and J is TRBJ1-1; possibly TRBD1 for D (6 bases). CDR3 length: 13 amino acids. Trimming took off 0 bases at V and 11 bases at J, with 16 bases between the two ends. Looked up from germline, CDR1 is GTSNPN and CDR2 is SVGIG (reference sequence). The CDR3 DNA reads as TGTGCCTGGAGTGTATCGGGACAATTGAGCGCTTTCTTT. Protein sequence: CAWSVSGQLSAFF.

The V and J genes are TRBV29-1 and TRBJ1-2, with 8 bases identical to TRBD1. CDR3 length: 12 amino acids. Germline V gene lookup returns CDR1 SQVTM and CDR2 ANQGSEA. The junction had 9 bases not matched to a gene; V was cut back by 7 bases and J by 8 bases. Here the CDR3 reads CSGETGGWGYTF. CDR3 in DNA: TGCAGCGGGGAAACAGGGGGATGGGGCTACACCTTC. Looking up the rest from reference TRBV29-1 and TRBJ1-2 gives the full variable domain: SAVISQKPSRDICQRGTSLTIQCQVDSQVTMMFWYRQQPGQSLTLIATANQGSEATYESGFVIDKFPISRPNLTFSTLTVSNMSPEDSSIYLCSGETGGWGYTFGSGTRLTVV.

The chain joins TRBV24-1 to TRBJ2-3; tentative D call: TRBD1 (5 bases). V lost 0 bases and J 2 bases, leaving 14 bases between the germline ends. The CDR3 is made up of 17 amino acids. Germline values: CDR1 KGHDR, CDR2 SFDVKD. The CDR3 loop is CATSDLTWSGFTDTQYF. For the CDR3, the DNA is TGTGCCACCAGTGATTTGACGTGGTCAGGGTTCACAGATACGCAGTATTTT.

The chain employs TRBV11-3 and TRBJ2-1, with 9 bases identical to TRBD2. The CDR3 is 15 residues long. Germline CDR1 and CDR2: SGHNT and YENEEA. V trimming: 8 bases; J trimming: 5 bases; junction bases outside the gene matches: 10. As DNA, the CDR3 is TGTGCCAGCCGATTGGGGGCTAGCGGGGACAATGAGCAGTTCTTC. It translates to CASRLGASGDNEQFF.